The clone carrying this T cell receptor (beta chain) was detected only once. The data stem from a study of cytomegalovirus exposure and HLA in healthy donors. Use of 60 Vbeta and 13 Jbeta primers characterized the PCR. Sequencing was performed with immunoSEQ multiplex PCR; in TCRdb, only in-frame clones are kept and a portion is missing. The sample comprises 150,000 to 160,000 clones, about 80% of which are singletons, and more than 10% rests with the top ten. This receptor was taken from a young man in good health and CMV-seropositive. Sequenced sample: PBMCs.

The CDR3 loop is CASSGTSGSQYF. For the CDR3, the DNA is TGTGCCAGCAGCGGGACTAGCGGGAGTCAGTACTTC. This chain links TRBV9 with TRBJ2-7; TRBD2 aligns across 13 bases. CDR3 length: 12 amino acids. CDR1 and CDR2 from the germline V gene are SGDLS and YYNGEE. V trimming: 3 bases; J trimming: 10 bases; junction bases outside the gene matches: 1. The full variable domain, completed using reference TRBV9 and TRBJ2-7, is DSGVTQTPKHLITATGQRVTLRCSPRSGDLSVYWYQQSLDQGLQFLIQYYNGEERAKGNILERFSAQQFPDLHSELNLSSLELGDSALYFCASSGTSGSQYFGPGTRLTVT.